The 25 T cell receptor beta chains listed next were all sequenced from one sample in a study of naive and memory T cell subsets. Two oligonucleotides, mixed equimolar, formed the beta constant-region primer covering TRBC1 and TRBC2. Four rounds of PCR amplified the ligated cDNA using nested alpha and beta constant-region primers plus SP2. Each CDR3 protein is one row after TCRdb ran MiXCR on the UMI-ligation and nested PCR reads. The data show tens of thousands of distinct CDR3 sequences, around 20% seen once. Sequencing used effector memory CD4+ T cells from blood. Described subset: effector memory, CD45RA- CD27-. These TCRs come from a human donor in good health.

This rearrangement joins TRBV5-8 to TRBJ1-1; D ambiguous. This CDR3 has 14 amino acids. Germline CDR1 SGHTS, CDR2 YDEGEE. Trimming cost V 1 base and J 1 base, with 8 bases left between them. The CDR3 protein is CASSLYGRNTEAFF. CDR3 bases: TGTGCCAGCAGCTTGTACGGCAGGAACACTGAAGCTTTCTTT.

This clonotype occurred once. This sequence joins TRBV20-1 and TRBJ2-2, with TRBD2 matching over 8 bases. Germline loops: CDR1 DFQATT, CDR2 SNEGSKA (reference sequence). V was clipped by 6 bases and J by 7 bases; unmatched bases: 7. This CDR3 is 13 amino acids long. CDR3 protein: CSASGLAVGELFF. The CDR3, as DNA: TGCAGTGCCTCAGGACTAGCCGTCGGGGAGCTGTTTTTT.

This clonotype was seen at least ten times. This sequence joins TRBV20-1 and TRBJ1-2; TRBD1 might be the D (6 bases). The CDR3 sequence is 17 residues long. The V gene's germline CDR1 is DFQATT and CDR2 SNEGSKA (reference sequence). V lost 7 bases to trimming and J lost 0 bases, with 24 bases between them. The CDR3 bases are TGCAGTGTTCAGGTCAGGTTTTTGGGGGCCACTAACTATGGCTACACCTTC. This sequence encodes CSVQVRFLGATNYGYTF.

CDR3 DNA: TGTGCCAGTAGTGAGGGGGCCCTCAACACTGAAGCTTTCTTT. This encodes CASSEGALNTEAFF. The chain links TRBV19 to TRBJ1-1; TRBD1 matches at 7 bases. V trimming: 5 bases; J trimming: 2 bases; junction bases outside the gene matches: 5. Germline V gives CDR1 LNHDA, CDR2 SQIVND (reference sequence). The CDR3 totals 14 residues. The variable domain in full, completed from reference TRBV19 and TRBJ1-1, reads DGGITQSPKYLFRKEGQNVTLSCEQNLNHDAMYWYRQDPGQGLRLIYYSQIVNDFQKGDIAEGYSVSREKKESFPLTVTSAQKNPTAFYLCASSEGALNTEAFFGQGTRLTVV.

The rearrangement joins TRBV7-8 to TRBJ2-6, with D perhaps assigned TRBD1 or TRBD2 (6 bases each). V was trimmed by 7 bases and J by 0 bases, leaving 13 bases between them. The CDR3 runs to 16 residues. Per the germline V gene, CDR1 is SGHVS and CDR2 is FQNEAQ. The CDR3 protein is CASTGAAVSGANVLTF. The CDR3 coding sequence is TGTGCCAGCACGGGGGCTGCGGTCTCTGGGGCCAACGTCCTGACTTTC.

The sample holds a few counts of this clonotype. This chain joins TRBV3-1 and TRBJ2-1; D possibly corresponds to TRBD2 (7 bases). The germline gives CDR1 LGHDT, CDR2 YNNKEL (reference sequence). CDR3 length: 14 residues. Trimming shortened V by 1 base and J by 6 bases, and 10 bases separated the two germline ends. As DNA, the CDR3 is TGTGCCAGCAGCCAAGGAAGGGGGGGCAATGAGCAGTTCTTC. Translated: CASSQGRGGNEQFF.

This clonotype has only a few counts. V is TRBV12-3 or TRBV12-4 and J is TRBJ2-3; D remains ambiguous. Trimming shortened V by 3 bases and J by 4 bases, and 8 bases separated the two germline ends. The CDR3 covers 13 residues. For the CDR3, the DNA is TGTGCCAGCAGTTTCGCCTCCTCAGATACGCAGTATTTT. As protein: CASSFASSDTQYF.

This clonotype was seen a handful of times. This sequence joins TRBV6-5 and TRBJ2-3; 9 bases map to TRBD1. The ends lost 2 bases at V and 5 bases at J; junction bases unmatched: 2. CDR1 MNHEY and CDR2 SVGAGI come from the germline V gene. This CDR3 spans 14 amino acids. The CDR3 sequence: CASSYRTGEDTQYF. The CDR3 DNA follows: TGTGCCAGCAGTTACCGGACAGGGGAAGATACGCAGTATTTT.

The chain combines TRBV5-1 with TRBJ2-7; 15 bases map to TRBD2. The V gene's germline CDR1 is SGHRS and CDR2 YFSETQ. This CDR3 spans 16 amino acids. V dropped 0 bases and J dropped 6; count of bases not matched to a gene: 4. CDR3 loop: CASSLDMGLAGGEQYF. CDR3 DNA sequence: TGCGCCAGCAGCTTGGATATGGGACTAGCGGGAGGCGAGCAGTACTTC.

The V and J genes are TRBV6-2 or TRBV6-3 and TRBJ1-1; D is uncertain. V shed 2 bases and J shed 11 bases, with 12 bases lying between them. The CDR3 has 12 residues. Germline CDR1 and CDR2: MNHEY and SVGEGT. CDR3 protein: CASSYRAVGAFF. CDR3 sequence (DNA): TGTGCCAGCAGTTACCGCGCAGTCGGGGCTTTCTTT.

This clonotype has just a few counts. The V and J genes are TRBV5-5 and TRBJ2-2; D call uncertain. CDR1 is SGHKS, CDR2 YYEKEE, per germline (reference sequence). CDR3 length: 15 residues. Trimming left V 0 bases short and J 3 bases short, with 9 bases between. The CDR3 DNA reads TGTGCCAGCAGCTTGGGCGACTTTCACACCGGGGAGCTGTTTTTT. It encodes CASSLGDFHTGELFF.

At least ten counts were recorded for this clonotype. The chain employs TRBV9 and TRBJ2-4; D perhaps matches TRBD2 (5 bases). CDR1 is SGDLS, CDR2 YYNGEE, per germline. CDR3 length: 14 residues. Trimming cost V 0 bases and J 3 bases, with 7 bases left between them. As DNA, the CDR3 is TGTGCCAGCAGCGTAGCGGGGAACAAAAACATTCAGTACTTC. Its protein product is CASSVAGNKNIQYF.

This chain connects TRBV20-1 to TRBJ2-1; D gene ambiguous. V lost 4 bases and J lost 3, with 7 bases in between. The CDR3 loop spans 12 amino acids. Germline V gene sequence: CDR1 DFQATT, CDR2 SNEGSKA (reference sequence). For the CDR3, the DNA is TGCAGTGCTAAAGAAAGCTACAATGAGCAGTTCTTC. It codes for CSAKESYNEQFF.

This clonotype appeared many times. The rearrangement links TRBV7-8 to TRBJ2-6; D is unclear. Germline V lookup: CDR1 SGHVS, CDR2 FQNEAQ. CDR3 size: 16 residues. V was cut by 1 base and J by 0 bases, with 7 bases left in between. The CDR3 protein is CASSLVVGSGANVLTF. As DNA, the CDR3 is TGTGCCAGCAGCTTAGTGGTAGGCTCTGGGGCCAACGTCCTGACTTTC.

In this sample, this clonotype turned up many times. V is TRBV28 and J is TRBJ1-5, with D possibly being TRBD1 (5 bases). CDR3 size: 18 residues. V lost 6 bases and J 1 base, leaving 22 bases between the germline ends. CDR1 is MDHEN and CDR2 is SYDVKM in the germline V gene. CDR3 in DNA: TGTGCCAGCAGCCACCGACAGAACTGGGACCGCAGCAATCAGCCCCAGCATTTT. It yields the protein CASSHRQNWDRSNQPQHF.

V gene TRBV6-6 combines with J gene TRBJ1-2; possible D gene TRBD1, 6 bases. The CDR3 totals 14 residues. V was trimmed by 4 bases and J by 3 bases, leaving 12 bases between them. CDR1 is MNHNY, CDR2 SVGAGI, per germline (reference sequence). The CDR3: CASSLRGGHYGYTF. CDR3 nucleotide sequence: TGTGCCAGCAGTTTGAGGGGGGGCCACTATGGCTACACCTTC.

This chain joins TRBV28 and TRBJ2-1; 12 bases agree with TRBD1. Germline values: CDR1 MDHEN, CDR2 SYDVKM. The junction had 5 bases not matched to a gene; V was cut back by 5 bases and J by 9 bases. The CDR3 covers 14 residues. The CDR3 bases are TGTGCCAGCAGTACGGGACAGGGGGCGGGTGAGCAGTTCTTC. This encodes CASSTGQGAGEQFF. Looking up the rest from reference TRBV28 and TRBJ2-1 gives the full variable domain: DVKVTQSSRYLVKRTGEKVFLECVQDMDHENMFWYRQDPGLGLRLIYFSYDVKMKEKGDIPEGYSVSREKKERFSLILESASTNQTSMYLCASSTGQGAGEQFFGPGTRLTVL.

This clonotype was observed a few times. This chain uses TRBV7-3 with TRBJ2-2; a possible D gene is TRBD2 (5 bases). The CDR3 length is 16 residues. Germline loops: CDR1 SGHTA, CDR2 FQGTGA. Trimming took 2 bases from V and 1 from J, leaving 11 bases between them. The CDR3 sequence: CASSLRASRNTGELFF. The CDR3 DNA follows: TGTGCCAGCAGCTTACGGGCTAGCAGGAACACCGGGGAGCTGTTTTTT.

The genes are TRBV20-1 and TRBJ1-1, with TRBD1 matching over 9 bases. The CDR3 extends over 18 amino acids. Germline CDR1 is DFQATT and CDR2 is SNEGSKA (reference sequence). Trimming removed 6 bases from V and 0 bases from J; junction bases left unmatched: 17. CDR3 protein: CSAEGVGTGRVMNTEAFF. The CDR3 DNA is TGCAGTGCCGAAGGCGTTGGGACAGGGCGCGTAATGAACACTGAAGCTTTCTTT.

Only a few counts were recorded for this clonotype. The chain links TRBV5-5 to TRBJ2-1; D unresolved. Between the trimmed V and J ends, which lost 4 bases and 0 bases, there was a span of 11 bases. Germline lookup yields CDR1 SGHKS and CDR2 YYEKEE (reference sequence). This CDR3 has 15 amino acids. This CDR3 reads CASSPALSSYNEQFF. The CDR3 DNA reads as TGTGCCAGCAGCCCGGCCTTATCCTCCTACAATGAGCAGTTCTTC.

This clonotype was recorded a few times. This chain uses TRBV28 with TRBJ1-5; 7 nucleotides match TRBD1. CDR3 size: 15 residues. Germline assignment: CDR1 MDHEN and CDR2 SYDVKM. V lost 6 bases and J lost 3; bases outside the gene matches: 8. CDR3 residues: CASRKSGTVNQPQHF. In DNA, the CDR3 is TGTGCCAGCAGGAAATCCGGGACAGTCAATCAGCCCCAGCATTTT.

The CDR3 sequence is CSVRQATNEKLFF. The CDR3 DNA sequence: TGCAGCGTGCGACAGGCAACTAATGAAAAACTGTTTTTT. The rearrangement links TRBV29-1 to TRBJ1-4; weak D call: TRBD1 (6 bases). V shed 6 bases and J shed 0 bases, with 8 bases lying between them. CDR1 is SQVTM and CDR2 is ANQGSEA in the germline V gene. The CDR3 loop spans 13 amino acids.

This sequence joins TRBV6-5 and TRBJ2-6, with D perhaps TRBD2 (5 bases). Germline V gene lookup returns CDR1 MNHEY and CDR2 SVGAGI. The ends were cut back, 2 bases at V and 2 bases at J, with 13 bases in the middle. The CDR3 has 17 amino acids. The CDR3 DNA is TGTGCCAGCAGTTACGGGTTTGTTAGCGCTGGGGCCAACGTCCTGACTTTC. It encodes CASSYGFVSAGANVLTF.

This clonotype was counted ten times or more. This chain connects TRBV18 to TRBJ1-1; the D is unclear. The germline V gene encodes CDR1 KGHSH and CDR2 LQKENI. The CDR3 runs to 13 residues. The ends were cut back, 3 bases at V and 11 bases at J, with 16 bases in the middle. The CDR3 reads CASSPGRQVGAFF. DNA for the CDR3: TGTGCCAGCTCACCCGGACGGCAGGTGGGGGCTTTCTTT.

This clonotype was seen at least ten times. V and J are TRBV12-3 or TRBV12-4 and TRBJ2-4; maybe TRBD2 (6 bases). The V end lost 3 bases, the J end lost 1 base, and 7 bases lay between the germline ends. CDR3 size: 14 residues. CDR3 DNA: TGTGCCAGCAGTTTCGGGGGTGCCAAAAACATTCAGTACTTC. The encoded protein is CASSFGGAKNIQYF.